This T cell receptor beta chain appears in the sequencing data of a study of cytomegalovirus exposure and HLA in healthy donors. Trimming cost V 2 bases and J 0 bases, with 11 bases left between them. Germline-derived CDR1 and CDR2 are MNHNS and SASEGT. The CDR3 is made up of 15 amino acids. In the PCR, 60 Vbeta and 13 Jbeta primers were used. Sequencing was performed with immunoSEQ multiplex PCR; in TCRdb, only in-frame clones are kept and a portion is missing. Seen here are more than 150,000 clones, approximately 80% observed once, and the top ten hold 2.6%. This receptor was taken from a woman between 45 and 65 years old in good health and CMV-seropositive. Sequencing was done on a sample of PBMCs. The V gene is TRBV6-1, the J gene TRBJ2-7; a possible D gene is TRBD1 (5 bases). The chain's CDR3 is CASSEQPQGSYEQYF. CDR3 sequence (DNA): TGTGCCAGCAGTGAACAACCCCAGGGCTCCTACGAGCAGTACTTC.